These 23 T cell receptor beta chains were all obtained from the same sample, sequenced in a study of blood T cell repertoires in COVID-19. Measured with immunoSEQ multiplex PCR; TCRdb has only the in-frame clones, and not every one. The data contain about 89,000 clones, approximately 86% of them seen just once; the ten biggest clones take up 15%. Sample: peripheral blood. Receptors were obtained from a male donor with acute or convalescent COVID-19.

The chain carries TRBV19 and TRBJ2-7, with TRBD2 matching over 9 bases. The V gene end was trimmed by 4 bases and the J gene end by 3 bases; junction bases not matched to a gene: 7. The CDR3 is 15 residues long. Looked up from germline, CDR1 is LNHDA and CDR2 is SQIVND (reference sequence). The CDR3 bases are TGTGCCAGTAGTACGAAGCGGGGGGATAACTACGAGCAGTACTTC. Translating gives CASSTKRGDNYEQYF.

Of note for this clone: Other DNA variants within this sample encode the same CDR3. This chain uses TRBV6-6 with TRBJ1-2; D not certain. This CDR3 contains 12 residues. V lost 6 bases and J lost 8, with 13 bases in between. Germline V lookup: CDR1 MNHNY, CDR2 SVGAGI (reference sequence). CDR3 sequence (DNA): TGTGCCAGCAGCCCCCTTTCGGAGGGCTACACCTTC. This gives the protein CASSPLSEGYTF.

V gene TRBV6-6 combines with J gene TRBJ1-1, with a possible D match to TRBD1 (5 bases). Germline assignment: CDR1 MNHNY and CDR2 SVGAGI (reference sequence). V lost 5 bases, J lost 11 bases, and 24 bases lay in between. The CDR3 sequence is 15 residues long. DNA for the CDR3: TGTGCCAGCAGTGGGGGGGACGGAGCCCTGCGACGGGCTTTCTTT. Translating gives CASSGGDGALRRAFF.

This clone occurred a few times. The CDR3 spells CASSEADWTGEAFF. The CDR3 DNA reads TGTGCCAGCAGTGAAGCAGACTGGACAGGTGAAGCTTTCTTT. The chain carries TRBV6-1 and TRBJ1-1; TRBD1 agrees at 7 bases. There are 14 residues in the CDR3. Trimming removed 0 bases from V and 7 bases from J; junction bases left unmatched: 5. CDR1 and CDR2 (germline): MNHNS, SASEGT.

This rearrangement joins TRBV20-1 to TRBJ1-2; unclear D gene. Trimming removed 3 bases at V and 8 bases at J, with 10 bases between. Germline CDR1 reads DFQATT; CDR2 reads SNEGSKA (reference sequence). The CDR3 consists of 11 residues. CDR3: CSASPGWGYTF. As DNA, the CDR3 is TGCAGTGCTAGTCCAGGCTGGGGCTACACCTTC.

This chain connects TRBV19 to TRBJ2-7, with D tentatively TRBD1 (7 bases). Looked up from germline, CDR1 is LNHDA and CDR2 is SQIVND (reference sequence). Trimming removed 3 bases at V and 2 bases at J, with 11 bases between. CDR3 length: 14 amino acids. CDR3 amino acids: CASSIRGTAYEQYF. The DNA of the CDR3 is TGTGCCAGTAGTATCCGCGGGACAGCCTACGAGCAGTACTTC. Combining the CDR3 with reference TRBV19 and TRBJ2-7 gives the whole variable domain DGGITQSPKYLFRKEGQNVTLSCEQNLNHDAMYWYRQDPGQGLRLIYYSQIVNDFQKGDIAEGYSVSREKKESFPLTVTSAQKNPTAFYLCASSIRGTAYEQYFGPGTRLTVT.

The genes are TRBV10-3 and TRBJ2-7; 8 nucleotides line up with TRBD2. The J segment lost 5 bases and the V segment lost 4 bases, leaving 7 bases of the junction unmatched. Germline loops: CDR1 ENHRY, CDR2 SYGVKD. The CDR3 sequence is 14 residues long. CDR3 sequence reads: CAISALAGGHEQYF. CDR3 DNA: TGTGCCATCAGTGCTCTGGCGGGGGGCCACGAGCAGTACTTC.

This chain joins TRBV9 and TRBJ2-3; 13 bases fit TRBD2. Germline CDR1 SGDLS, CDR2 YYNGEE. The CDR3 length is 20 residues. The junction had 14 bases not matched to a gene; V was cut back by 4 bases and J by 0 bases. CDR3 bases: TGTGCCAGCAGCTCCAACGTCCCGGGACTAGCGGGGCGAAGCACAGATACGCAGTATTTT. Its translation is CASSSNVPGLAGRSTDTQYF.

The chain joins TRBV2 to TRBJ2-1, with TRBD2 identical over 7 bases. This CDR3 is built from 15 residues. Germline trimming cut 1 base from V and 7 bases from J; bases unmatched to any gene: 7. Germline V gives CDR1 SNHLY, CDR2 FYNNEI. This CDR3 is CASSEGKGGWNEQFF. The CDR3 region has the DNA TGTGCCAGCAGTGAAGGCAAGGGAGGGTGGAATGAGCAGTTCTTC.

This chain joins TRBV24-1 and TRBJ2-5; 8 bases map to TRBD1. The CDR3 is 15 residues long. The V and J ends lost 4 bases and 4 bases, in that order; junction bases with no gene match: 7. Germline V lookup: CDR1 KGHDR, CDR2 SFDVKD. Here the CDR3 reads CATSEGTGRGETQYF. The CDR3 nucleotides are TGTGCCACCAGTGAAGGGACAGGCCGCGGAGAGACCCAGTACTTC.

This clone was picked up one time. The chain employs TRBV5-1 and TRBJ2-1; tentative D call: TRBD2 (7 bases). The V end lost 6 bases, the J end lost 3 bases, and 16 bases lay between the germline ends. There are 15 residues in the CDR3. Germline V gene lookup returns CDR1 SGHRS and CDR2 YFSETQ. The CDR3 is CASTGGTGNYNEQFF. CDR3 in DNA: TGCGCCAGCACGGGGGGAACAGGGAACTACAATGAGCAGTTCTTC.

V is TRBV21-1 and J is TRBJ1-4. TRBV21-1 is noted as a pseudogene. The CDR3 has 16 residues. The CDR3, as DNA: TGTGCCAGCAGCAAAGAGCGTTACGCAACTAATGAAAAACTGTTTTTT. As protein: CASSKERYATNEKLFF.

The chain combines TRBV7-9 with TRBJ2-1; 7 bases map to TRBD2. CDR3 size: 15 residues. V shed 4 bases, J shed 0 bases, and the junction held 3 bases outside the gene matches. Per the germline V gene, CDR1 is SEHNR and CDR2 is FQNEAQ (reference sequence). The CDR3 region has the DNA TGTGCCAGCAGCTCCCGGGGGGTCTCCTACAATGAGCAGTTCTTC. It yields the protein CASSSRGVSYNEQFF.

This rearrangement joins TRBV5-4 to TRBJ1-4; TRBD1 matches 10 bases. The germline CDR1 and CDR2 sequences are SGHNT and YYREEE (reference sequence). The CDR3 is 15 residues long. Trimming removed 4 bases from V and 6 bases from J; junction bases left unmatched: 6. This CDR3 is CASSGGQGFDEKLFF. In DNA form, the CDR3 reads TGTGCCAGCAGCGGGGGACAGGGGTTTGATGAAAAACTGTTTTTT.

The CDR3 coding sequence is TGTGCCAGCAGTGATAACCCCGGGACAGGGGGTAGCAATGAGCAGTTCTTC. Translated, it gives CASSDNPGTGGSNEQFF. The V and J genes are TRBV6-4 and TRBJ2-1; 11 nucleotides match TRBD1. The CDR3 runs 17 residues. Germline V gene data show CDR1 as MRHNA and CDR2 as SNTAGT. Trimming at V came to 3 bases and at J to 6 bases, leaving 10 bases not matched to a gene.

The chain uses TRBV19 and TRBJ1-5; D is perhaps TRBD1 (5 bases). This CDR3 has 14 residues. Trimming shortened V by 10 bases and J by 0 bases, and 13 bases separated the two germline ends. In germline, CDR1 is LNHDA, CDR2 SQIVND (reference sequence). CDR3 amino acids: CATDRYYSNQPQHF. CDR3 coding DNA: TGTGCCACCGACAGATACTATAGCAATCAGCCCCAGCATTTT. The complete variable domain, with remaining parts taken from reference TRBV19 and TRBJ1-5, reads DGGITQSPKYLFRKEGQNVTLSCEQNLNHDAMYWYRQDPGQGLRLIYYSQIVNDFQKGDIAEGYSVSREKKESFPLTVTSAQKNPTAFYLCATDRYYSNQPQHFGDGTRLSIL.

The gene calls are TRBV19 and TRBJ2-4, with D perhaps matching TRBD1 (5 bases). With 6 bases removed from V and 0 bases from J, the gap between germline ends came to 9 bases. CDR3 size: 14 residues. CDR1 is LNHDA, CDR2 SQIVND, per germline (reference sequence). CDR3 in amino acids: CASSDSTAKNIQYF. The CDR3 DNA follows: TGTGCCAGTAGCGACAGTACAGCCAAAAACATTCAGTACTTC.

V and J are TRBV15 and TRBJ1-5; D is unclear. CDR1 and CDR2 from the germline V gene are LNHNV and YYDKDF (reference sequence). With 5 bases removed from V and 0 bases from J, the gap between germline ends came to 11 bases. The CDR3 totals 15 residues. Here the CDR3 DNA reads TGTGCCACCAGCGATCCAGTTTTTAGCAATCAGCCCCAGCATTTT. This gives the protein CATSDPVFSNQPQHF. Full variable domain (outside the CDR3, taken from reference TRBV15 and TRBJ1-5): DAMVIQNPRYQVTQFGKPVTLSCSQTLNHNVMYWYQQKSSQAPKLLFHYYDKDFNNEADTPDNFQSRRPNTSFCFLDIRSPGLGDTAMYLCATSDPVFSNQPQHFGDGTRLSIL.

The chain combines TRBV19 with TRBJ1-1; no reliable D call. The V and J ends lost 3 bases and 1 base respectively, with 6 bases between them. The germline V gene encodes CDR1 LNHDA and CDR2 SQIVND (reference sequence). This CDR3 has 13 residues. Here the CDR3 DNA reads TGTGCCAGTAGTATCGAGGGGAACACTGAAGCTTTCTTT. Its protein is CASSIEGNTEAFF.

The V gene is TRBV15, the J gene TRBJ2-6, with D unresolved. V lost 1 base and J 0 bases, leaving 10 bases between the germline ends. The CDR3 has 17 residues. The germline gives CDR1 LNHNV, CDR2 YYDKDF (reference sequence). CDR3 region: CATSRGVTSSGANVLTF. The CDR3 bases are TGTGCCACCAGCAGAGGTGTCACGAGCTCTGGGGCCAACGTCCTGACTTTC.

CDR3 nucleotides: TGCGCCAGGCCCAGCCGGGACACAGAGAACCCCAATCAGCCCCAGCATTTT. The encoded protein is CARPSRDTENPNQPQHF. The V gene is TRBV10-1, the J gene TRBJ1-5; TRBD1 might be the D (6 bases). Trimming removed 9 bases from V and 3 bases from J, with 24 bases in between. The germline gives CDR1 WNHNN, CDR2 SYGVQD (reference sequence). The CDR3 has 17 residues.

As DNA, the CDR3 is TGTGCCAGCAGACTATGGACCGGGGAGCTGTTTTTT. Encoded protein: CASRLWTGELFF. The chain combines TRBV12-3 or TRBV12-4 with TRBJ2-2; D ambiguous. Trimming shortened V by 6 bases and J by 5 bases, and 7 bases separated the two germline ends. The length of the CDR3 is 12 residues.

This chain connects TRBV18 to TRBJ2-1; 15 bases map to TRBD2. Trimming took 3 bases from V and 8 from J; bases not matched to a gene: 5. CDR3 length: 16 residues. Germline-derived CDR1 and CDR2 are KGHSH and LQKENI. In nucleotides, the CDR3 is TGTGCCAGCTCACCCCGGACTAGCGGGGGGGGCGATGAGCAGTTCTTC. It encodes CASSPRTSGGGDEQFF. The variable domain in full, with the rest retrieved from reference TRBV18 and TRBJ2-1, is NAGVMQNPRHLVRRRGQEARLRCSPMKGHSHVYWYRQLPEEGLKFMVYLQKENIIDESGMPKERFSAEFPKEGPSILRIQQVVRGDSAAYFCASSPRTSGGGDEQFFGPGTRLTVL.